This T cell receptor beta chain was captured in a study of blood T cells in healthy people across ages. The study, taken as a whole, reports: More naive CD4+ cells and higher diversity were found in long-lived than in aged donors. Diversity estimates drawn from one million T cells were deemed underestimates.

Healthy Caucasian individuals from Russia aged 6 to 90 were enrolled as donors. Note on this clonotype: Its antigen is not identified.

This CDR3 has 14 amino acids. Trimming took 2 bases from V and 9 from J; bases not matched to a gene: 10. Germline CDR1 is DFQATT and CDR2 is SNEGSKA (reference sequence). A J-beta primer mix and a sample-barcoded 5' primer were used in a second PCR of about 7 to 12 cycles. Per-sample output comprised a minimum of 2.5 million paired-end reads containing CDR3. TCRdb re-derived calls from the 5' RACE reads in MiXCR, one entry per CDR3 protein. The repertoire holds 1.5 million to 2 million distinct CDR3 sequences, with roughly 32% as singletons. The gene calls are TRBV20-1 and TRBJ1-5, with TRBD1 matching 7 bases. Sequenced: blood. The receptor was isolated from a woman aged 25 to 39 in good health. The CDR3 is CSARRGQDLGPQHF. CDR3 sequence (DNA): TGCAGTGCTAGAAGGGGGCAGGACCTAGGGCCCCAGCATTTT.